The T cell receptor (beta chain) under discussion was sequenced for a study of T-cell memory formation after mild COVID-19. Study-level findings and limits: Largely, contracting CD4+ clones fell within CM and EM, and contracting CD8+ clones within EMRA.

TCRdb re-called the 5' RACE reads with MiXCR, one entry per CDR3 protein. The sample carries over 150,000 distinct CDR3 sequences, about 22% recorded once. Details on this clonotype: Its antigen is not known.

This CDR3 has 14 amino acids. Germline V gene sequence: CDR1 LNHNV, CDR2 YYDKDF (reference sequence). The germline V and J ends were trimmed by 5 bases and 4 bases, with 12 bases remaining between them. The origin of this receptor is an adult woman who had mild COVID-19 (a few samples of this study predate the infection). Cell type and time point are not known. The rearrangement uses TRBV15 and TRBJ2-1; possible D gene TRBD2, 6 bases. Sequenced sample: PBMCs or a T cell subset sorted from them (not recorded which). In nucleotides, the CDR3 is TGTGCCACCAGCCCCAGCCGGGGGTACAATGAGCAGTTCTTC. Translated: CATSPSRGYNEQFF.